This T cell receptor beta chain comes out of a study of cytomegalovirus exposure and HLA in healthy donors. A word on this clone: This CDR3 is also generated by other DNA sequences in the sample.

V lost 5 bases and J 3 bases, leaving 11 bases between the germline ends. Germline V lookup: CDR1 SEHNR, CDR2 FQNEAQ (reference sequence). The CDR3 consists of 14 residues. The study ran its PCR with 60 Vbeta and 13 Jbeta primers. Sequencing used immunoSEQ multiplex PCR; TCRdb keeps in-frame clones, though not all of them. Of around 200,000 clones listed, 65% to 90% are singletons. The clonotype was recovered from a woman between 50 and 59 years old in good health and CMV-seronegative. The sequenced sample was PBMCs. J is TRBJ1-5 and V is TRBV7-9; unclear D gene. CDR3 nucleotide sequence: TGTGCCAGCAGCCGTTTAGATTTCAATCAGCCCCAGCATTTT. Residues: CASSRLDFNQPQHF.